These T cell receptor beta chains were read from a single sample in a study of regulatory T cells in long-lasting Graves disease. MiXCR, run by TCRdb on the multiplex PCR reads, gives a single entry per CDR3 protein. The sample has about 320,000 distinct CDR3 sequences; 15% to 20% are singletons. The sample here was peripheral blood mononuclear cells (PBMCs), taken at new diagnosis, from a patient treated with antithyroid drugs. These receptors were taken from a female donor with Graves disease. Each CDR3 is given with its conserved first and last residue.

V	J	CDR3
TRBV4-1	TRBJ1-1	CASSQASGTEAFF
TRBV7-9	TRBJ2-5	CASSLVDSRGETQYF
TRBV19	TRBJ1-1	CASSVSGARVYTEAFF
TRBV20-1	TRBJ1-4	CSARGRYEKLFF
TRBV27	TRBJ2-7	CASSLGSAMGKHEQYF
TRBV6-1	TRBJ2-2	CASASGSGELFF
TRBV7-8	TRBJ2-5	CASSLGLAEETQYF
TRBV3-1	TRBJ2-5	CASSQAGNLGTQYF
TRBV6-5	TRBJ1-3	CASSYGRGLSGNTIYF
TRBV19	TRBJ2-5	CASSIGGGSWETQYF
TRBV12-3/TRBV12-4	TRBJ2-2	CASSPGPGRWTGELFF
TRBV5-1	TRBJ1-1	CASSLVGTMGEEAFF
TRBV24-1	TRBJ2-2	CATSDLGGSRNTGELFF
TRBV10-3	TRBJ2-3	CAISEITGESADTQYF
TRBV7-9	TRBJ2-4	CASSLRTSGNYEQYF
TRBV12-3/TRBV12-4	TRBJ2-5	CASSLALAETQYF
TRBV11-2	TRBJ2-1	CASSDPTSGQIHGNEQFF
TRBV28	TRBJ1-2	CASSSKGKYGYTF
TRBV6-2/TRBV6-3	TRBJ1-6	CASSSRTPGQGSSYNSPLHF
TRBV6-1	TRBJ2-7	CASSNGQGTYEQYF
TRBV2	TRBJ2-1	CASRTSVISYNEQFF
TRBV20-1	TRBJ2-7	CSAGGTSGRRAYEQYF
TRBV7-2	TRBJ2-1	CASGPSEQFF
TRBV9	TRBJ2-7	CASSVSGMFSEQYF
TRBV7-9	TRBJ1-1	CASSSTGGNTEAFF
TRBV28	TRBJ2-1	CASKGLAGGSRSYNEQFF
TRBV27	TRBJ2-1	CASSLTSGRADEQFF
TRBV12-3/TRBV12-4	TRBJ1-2	CASTLTGQYNYGYTF
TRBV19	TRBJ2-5	CASASEYQETQYF
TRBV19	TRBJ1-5	CASSMGQPSQPQHF
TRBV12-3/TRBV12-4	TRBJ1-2	CASSVGQTNYGYTF